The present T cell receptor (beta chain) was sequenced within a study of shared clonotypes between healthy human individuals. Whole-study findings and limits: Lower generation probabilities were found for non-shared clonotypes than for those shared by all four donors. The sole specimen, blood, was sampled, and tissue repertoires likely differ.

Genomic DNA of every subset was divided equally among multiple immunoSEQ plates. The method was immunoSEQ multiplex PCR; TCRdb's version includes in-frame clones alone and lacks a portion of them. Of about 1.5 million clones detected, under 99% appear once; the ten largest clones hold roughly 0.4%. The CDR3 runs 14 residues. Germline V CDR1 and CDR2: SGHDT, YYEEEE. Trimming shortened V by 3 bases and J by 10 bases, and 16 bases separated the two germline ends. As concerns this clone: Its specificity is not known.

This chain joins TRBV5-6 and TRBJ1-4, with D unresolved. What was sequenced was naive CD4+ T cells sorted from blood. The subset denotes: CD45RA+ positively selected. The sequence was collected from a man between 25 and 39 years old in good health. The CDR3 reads CASSSKSSVVKLFF. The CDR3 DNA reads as TGTGCCAGCAGCTCGAAATCCTCCGTGGTAAAACTGTTTTTT.